The source of this T cell receptor (beta chain) is a study of radiotherapy plus CTLA-4 blockade in lung cancer. Study-wide context: With approximately 30% of patients having disease control, objective responses were seen in about 17%. Overall study findings and caveats: Reports state that early shifts in blood T cell clones, with interferon-beta, best predicted response. TCR clones from tumors expanded in blood after radiotherapy plus ipilimumab.

For this clone: Its matching antigen is unknown.

Measured with immunoSEQ multiplex PCR; TCRdb has only the in-frame clones, and not every one. The top ten clones hold around 2.8% of a sample with 90,000 to 100,000 clones, 65% to 80% of them seen once. Trimming removed 3 bases from V and 2 bases from J; junction bases left unmatched: 4. Germline CDR1 is SGHTA and CDR2 is FQGTGA. This CDR3 is built from 15 residues. The chain carries TRBV7-3 and TRBJ2-3; TRBD1 aligns across 8 bases. The source is a human donor with non-small cell lung cancer who had a partial response to radiotherapy plus ipilimumab. Some clones in this sample may be carry-over from other donors' samples. Here the sequenced sample was peripheral blood, taken from a patient treated with radiotherapy plus ipilimumab. The CDR3 DNA reads TGTGCCAGCAGCTTCAGGGGGCGGGTCACAGATACGCAGTATTTT. Translating it yields CASSFRGRVTDTQYF.